This T cell receptor beta chain stems from a study of T cell responses to AZD1222 COVID-19 vaccine. Notes on this clone: Its cognate antigen is unknown.

TCRdb keeps only in-frame clones here, not all; method: immunoSEQ multiplex PCR. The sample carries more than 85,000 clones, roughly nine tenths recorded once. Overall study findings and caveats: Only five to seven individuals given AZD1222 were seropositive at baseline. Reportedly, nearly half of unique spike TCRs recognized epitopes outside B.1.351/B.1.1.7 mutations. Repertoires were collected only later (after the peak T cell response had occurred). Spike-specific TCR breadth rose after two AZD1222 doses, and depth rose as well.

The CDR3 covers 13 residues. V shed 0 bases and J shed 8 bases, with 10 bases lying between them. Germline V lookup: CDR1 WNHNN, CDR2 SYGVQD (reference sequence). This specimen consisted of peripheral blood, obtained on day 0 of AZD1222 vaccination. V and J are TRBV10-1 and TRBJ1-1; D not certain. This sequence originates from an adult in good health. The CDR3 DNA follows: TGCGCCAGCAGTGAGTCGACGATTTCCGAAGCTTTCTTT. Translation: CASSESTISEAFF.